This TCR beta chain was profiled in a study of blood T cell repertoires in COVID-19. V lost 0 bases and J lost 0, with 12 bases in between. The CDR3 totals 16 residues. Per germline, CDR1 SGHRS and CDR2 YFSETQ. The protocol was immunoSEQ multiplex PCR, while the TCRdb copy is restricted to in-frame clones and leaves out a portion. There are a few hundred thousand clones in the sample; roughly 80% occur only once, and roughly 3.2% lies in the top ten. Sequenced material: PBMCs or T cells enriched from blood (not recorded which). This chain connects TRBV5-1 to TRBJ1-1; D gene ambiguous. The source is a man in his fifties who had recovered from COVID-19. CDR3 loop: CASSLDAASMNTEAFF. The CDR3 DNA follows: TGCGCCAGCAGCTTGGACGCGGCCTCTATGAACACTGAAGCTTTCTTT.